This T cell receptor (beta chain) stems from a study of T cell responses to AZD1222 COVID-19 vaccine. Points from the study as a whole: Repertoire sampling happened only post peak T cell response. Spike-wide vaccine-associated CD4 TCRs dominated at 160-218 and 743-854. Baseline testing showed seropositivity in only five or six AZD1222 recipients.

Second-dose groups at about 4 or about 12 weeks were pooled. CDR3 size: 15 residues. V dropped 5 bases and J dropped 2 bases, with 15 bases sitting between them. Germline V gene lookup returns CDR1 GTSNPN and CDR2 SVGIG (reference sequence). Assay used: immunoSEQ multiplex PCR; TCRdb lists only in-frame clones, some missing. The table records some 74,000 clones, 85% to 90% of them present only once. On this clone itself: Its target is unknown.

This TCR came from an adult who received the AZD1222 COVID-19 vaccine. Material: peripheral blood, obtained 28 days after the second AZD1222 dose. The rearrangement uses TRBV30 and TRBJ2-2, with TRBD2 as a possible D gene (5 bases). CDR3 residues: CAWAPGDLNTGELFF. In DNA form, the CDR3 reads TGTGCCTGGGCCCCCGGGGATTTAAACACCGGGGAGCTGTTTTTT.